This TCR beta chain was recovered during a study of graft-versus-host responses after intestinal transplantation. Study-level information: Once they had received anti-thymocyte globulin induction, all recipients took tacrolimus and steroids for about 3 years. Findings of the study overall: Subjects displaying graft-donor T cell macrochimerism possessed elevated graft-versus-host to host-versus-graft clonal ratios inside allografts. GvH clones were identified in recipient marrow, with some first appearing in ileum or blood.

On this clone itself: The antigen is not known.

This CDR3 comprises 13 residues. Per germline, CDR1 MDHEN and CDR2 SYDVKM. The ends were cut back, 5 bases at V and 4 bases at J, with 11 bases in the middle. Only in-frame clones appear in the TCRdb table, and some are missing; sequencing was by immunoSEQ multiplex PCR. This table holds tens of thousands of clones, under 90% found once. The chain joins TRBV28 to TRBJ1-2; D is possibly TRBD1 (5 bases). Material: unstimulated CD4+ T cells sorted from spleen or lymph node cells, obtained before transplant. The clonotype originates from a human donor who was the organ donor for an intestinal transplant. CDR3 bases: TGTGCCAGCAGTAATGGGGCAACCTATGGCTACACCTTC. Translation: CASSNGATYGYTF.